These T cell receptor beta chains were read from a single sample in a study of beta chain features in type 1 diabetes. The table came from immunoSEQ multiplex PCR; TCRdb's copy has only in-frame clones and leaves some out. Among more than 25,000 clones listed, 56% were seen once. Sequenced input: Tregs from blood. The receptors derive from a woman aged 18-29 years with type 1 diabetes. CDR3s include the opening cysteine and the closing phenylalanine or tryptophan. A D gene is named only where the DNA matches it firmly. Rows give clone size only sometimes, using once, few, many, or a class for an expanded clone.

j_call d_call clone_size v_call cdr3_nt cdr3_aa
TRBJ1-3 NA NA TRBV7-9 TGTGCCAGCAGCTTGGCGGGGACGGACACCATATATTTT CASSLAGTDTIYF
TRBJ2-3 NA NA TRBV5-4 TGTGCCAGCAGCTTGCCTAGCACAGATACGCAGTATTTT CASSLPSTDTQYF
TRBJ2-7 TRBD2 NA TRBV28 TGTGCCAGCAGTTCGGGACTAGGGAGGAACGAGCAGTACTTC CASSSGLGRNEQYF
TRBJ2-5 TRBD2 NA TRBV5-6 TGTGCCAGCAGCTTCCGTAGCGGGACCCAAGAGACCCAGTACTTC CASSFRSGTQETQYF
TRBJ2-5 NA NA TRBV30 TGTGCCTGGAGGCGGGACGCGGGGACCCAGTACTTC CAWRRDAGTQYF
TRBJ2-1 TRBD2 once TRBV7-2 TGTGCCAGCAGCTTAGACGGGAGGGCCTACAATGAGCAGTTCTTC CASSLDGRAYNEQFF
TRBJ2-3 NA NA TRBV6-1 TGTGCCAGCCGACCCCGGGGGGCGGACACAGATACGCAGTATTTT CASRPRGADTDTQYF
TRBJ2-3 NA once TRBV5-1 TGCGCCAGCAGCTTGGGAAGTACGGGGGGCACAGATACGCAGTATTTT CASSLGSTGGTDTQYF
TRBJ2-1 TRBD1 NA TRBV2 TGTGCCAGCATCCCCCGACAGGGCTCCTACAATGAGCAGTTCTTC CASIPRQGSYNEQFF
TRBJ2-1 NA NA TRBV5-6 TGTGCCAGCAGCTTGTTTTCCAGGGGAACTGAGCAGTTCTTC CASSLFSRGTEQFF
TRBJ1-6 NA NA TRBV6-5 TGTGCCAGCAGTTACGGGGCAGTCGAAGGTTCACCCCTCCACTTT CASSYGAVEGSPLHF
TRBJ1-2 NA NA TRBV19 TGTGCCAGTAGATTGACAGTCCGGCTTTATGGCTACACCTTC CASRLTVRLYGYTF
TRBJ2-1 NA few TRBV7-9 TGTGCCAGCACCATCTCGGGAATAGCCAAGCAGTTCTTC CASTISGIAKQFF
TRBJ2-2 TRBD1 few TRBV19 TGTGCCAGTAGTATCCTTACAGGGGGCACCGGGGAGCTGTTTTTT CASSILTGGTGELFF
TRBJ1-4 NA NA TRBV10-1 TGCGCCAGCAGTGAGTATTGGGCCCGGCGTAATGAAAAACTGTTTTTT CASSEYWARRNEKLFF
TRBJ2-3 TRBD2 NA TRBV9 TGTGCCAGCAGCGTAGGGGGGTCGGGAGGTGTTGTAGATACGCAGTATTTT CASSVGGSGGVVDTQYF
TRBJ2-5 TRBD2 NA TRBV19 TGTGCCAGTAGTATGAGCCGCGGGGGGTACCAAGAGACCCAGTACTTC CASSMSRGGYQETQYF
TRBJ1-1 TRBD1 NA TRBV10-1 TGCGCCAGCAGTCCAGGGACAGGGGCCGACACTGAAGCTTTCTTT CASSPGTGADTEAFF
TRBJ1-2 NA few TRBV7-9 TGTGCCACAGCAGCGGGGAACGTCGACTATGGCTACACCTTC CATAAGNVDYGYTF
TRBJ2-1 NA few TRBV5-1 TGCGCCAGCAGCTTGTCCTTATCGTTCAATGAGCAGTTCTTC CASSLSLSFNEQFF
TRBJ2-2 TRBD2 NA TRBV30 TGTGCCTGGAGTGTACGGGGGGGCACCGGGGAGCTGTTTTTT CAWSVRGGTGELFF
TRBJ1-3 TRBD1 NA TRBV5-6 TGTGCCAGCAGCTTGAGACTCGGGACAGTCTCTGGAAACACCATATATTTT CASSLRLGTVSGNTIYF
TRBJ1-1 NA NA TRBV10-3 TGTGCCATCAGTGGCGACTTCGGGGGAATAGGCGAAGCTTTCTTT CAISGDFGGIGEAFF
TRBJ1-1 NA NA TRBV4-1 TGCGCCAGCAGCCCCCAGGATTGGTACGACGGTGAAGCTTTCTTT CASSPQDWYDGEAFF
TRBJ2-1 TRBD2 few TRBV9 TGTGCCAGCAGCGTAGGGCTAGCGGGAGTCAATGAGCAGTTCTTC CASSVGLAGVNEQFF
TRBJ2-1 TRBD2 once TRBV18 TGTGCCAGCTCACCCCGGACTAGCGGGAGGGCGGGGAATGAGCAGTTCTTC CASSPRTSGRAGNEQFF
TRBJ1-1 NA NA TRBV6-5 TGTGCCAGCAGTTACGGTACAGAAGCTTTCTTT CASSYGTEAFF
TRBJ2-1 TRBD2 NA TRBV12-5 TGTGCTAGTGGTTTGGGGATCGGGAGCGGGAGTGAGCAGTTCTTC CASGLGIGSGSEQFF
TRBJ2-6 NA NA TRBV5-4 TGTGCCAGCAGCTTGAGCCTGAGCTCTGGGGCCAACGTCCTGACTTTC CASSLSLSSGANVLTF
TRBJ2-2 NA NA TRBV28 TGTGCCAGCAGCGACGGCCGGAGGCCCTTAAACACCGGGGAGCTGTTTTTT CASSDGRRPLNTGELFF
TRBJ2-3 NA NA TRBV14 TGTGCCAGCAGCCAGGCGGATTATACGCAGTATTTT CASSQADYTQYF
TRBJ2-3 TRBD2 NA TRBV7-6 TGTGCCAGCAGCACCGGGACTACCGACCAACATACGCAGTATTTT CASSTGTTDQHTQYF
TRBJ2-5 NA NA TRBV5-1 TGCGCCAGCAGCTTGGCCCAGGAGACCCAGTACTTC CASSLAQETQYF
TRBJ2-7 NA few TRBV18 TGTGCCAGCTCACCACCGTCAGGGTTCGGGTACGAGCAGTACTTC CASSPPSGFGYEQYF
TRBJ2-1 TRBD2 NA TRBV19 TGTGCCAGTAGTATTTTGGTGAGGTCGGGACTAGCGGGAGCAAACTCCTACAATGAGCAGTTCTTC CASSILVRSGLAGANSYNEQFF
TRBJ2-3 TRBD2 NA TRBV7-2 TGTGCCAGCAGCCTTTTAGCGGGAGGGCCCGCAGATACGCAGTATTTT CASSLLAGGPADTQYF
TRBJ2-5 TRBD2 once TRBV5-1 TGCGCCAGCAGCTTGGCGGGGACTAGCGGGACGGGGCAAGAGACCCAGTACTTC CASSLAGTSGTGQETQYF
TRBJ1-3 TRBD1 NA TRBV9 TGTGCCAGCAGCGTAGGGACAGGATCTGGAAACACCATATATTTT CASSVGTGSGNTIYF
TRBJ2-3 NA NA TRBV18 TGTGCCAGCTACCCCCAGGCATCCACAGATACGCAGTATTTT CASYPQASTDTQYF
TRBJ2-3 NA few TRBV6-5 TGTGCCAGCAGTACCGGGGGGCCGGTCACAGATACGCAGTATTTT CASSTGGPVTDTQYF
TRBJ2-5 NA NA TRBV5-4 TGTGCCAGCAGCTTGGGGGGGCTGTACCAAGAGACCCAGTACTTC CASSLGGLYQETQYF
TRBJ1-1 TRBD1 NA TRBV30 TGTGCCTGGAGGGCCACGACAGGGGTTGAAGCTTTCTTT CAWRATTGVEAFF
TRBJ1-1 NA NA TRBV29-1 TGCAGCGTGGAACGGGACACTTCCACTGAAGCTTTCTTT CSVERDTSTEAFF
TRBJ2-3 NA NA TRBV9 TGTGCCAGCACCCCCCCGGGAACAGTAAGCACAGATACGCAGTATTTT CASTPPGTVSTDTQYF
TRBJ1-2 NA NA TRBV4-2 TGTGCCAGCAGCCAAGAGGCCACGCCAAAATTCTATGGCTACACCTTC CASSQEATPKFYGYTF
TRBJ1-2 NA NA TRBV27 TGTGCCAGCAGTTTCCGGGACTTATCTGGCTACACCTTC CASSFRDLSGYTF
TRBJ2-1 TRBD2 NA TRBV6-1 TGTGCCACCTTTCCCGGAGCGGGATTCTACAATGAGCAGTTCTTC CATFPGAGFYNEQFF
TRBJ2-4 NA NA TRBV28 TGTGCCAGCAGTTTACAGGGGGCCAAAAACATTCAGTACTTC CASSLQGAKNIQYF